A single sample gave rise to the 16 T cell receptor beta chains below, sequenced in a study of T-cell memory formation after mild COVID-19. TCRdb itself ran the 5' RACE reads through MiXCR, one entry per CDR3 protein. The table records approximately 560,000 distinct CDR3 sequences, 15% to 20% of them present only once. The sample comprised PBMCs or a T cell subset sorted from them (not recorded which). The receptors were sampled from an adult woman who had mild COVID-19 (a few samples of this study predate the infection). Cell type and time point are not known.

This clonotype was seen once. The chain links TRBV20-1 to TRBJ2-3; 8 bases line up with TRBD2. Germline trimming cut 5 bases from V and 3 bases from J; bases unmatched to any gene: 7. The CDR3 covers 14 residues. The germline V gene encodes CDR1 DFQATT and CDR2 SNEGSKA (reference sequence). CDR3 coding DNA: TGCAGTGCTGAAAGCGGGGGCAAGACAGATACGCAGTATTTT. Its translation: CSAESGGKTDTQYF.

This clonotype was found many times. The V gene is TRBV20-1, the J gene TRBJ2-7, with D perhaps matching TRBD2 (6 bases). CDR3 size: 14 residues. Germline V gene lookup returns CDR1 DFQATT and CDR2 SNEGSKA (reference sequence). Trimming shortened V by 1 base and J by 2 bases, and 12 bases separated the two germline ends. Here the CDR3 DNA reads TGCAGTGCTAGAGTCATCGGGGGTCCCTACGAGCAGTACTTC. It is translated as CSARVIGGPYEQYF.

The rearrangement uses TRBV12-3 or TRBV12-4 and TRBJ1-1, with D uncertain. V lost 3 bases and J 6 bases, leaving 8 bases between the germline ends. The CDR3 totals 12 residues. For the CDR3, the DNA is TGTGCCAGCAGTTTCCATGGGGCTGAAGCTTTCTTT. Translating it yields CASSFHGAEAFF.

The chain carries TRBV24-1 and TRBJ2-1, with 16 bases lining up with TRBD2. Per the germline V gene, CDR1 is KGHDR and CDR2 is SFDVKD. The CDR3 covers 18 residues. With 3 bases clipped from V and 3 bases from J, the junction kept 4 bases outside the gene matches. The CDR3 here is CATSDGTSGRAGYNEQFF. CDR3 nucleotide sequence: TGTGCCACCAGTGATGGGACTAGCGGGAGGGCCGGCTACAATGAGCAGTTCTTC.

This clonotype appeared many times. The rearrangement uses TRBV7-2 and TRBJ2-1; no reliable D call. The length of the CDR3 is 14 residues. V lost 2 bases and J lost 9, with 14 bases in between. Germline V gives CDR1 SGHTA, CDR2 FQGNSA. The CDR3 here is CASSLTQAVGEQFF. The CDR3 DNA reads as TGTGCCAGCAGCTTAACCCAGGCAGTGGGTGAGCAGTTCTTC.

The CDR3 nucleotides read TGCAGTGCTACCCCCGGTGGGAGGATCTACGAGCAGTACTTC. Encoded protein: CSATPGGRIYEQYF. V gene TRBV20-1 combines with J gene TRBJ2-7; D is perhaps TRBD2 (6 bases). Germline loops: CDR1 DFQATT, CDR2 SNEGSKA (reference sequence). The germline V and J ends were trimmed by 4 bases and 3 bases, with 16 bases remaining between them. The CDR3 length is 14 residues.

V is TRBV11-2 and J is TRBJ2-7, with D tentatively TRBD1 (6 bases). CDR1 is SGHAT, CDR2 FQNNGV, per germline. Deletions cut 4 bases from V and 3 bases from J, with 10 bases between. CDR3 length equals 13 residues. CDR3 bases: TGTGCCAGCAGCTGGGACACTTACTACGAGCAGTACTTC. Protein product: CASSWDTYYEQYF. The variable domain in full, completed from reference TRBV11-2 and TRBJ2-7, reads EAGVAQSPRYKIIEKRQSVAFWCNPISGHATLYWYQQILGQGPKLLIQFQNNGVVDDSQLPKDRFSAERLKGVDSTLKIQPAKLEDSAVYLCASSWDTYYEQYFGPGTRLTVT.

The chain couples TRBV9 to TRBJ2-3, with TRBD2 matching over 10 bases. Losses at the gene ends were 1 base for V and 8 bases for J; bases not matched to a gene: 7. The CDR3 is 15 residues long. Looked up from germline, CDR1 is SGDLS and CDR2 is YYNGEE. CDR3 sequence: CASSVTTSGASTQYF. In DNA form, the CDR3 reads TGTGCCAGCAGCGTAACCACTAGCGGGGCATCTACGCAGTATTTT. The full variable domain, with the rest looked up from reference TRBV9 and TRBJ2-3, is DSGVTQTPKHLITATGQRVTLRCSPRSGDLSVYWYQQSLDQGLQFLIQYYNGEERAKGNILERFSAQQFPDLHSELNLSSLELGDSALYFCASSVTTSGASTQYFGPGTRLTVL.

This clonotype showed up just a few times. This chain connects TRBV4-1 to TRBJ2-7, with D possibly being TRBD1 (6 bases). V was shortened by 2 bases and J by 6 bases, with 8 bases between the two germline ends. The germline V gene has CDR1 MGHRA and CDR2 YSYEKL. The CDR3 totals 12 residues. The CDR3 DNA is TGCGCCAGCAGCCAATGGGGGCGCGAGCAGTACTTC. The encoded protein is CASSQWGREQYF.

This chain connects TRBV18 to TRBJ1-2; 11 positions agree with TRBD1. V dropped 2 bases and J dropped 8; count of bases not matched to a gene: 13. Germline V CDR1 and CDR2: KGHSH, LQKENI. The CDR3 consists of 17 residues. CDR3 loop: CASSPMDRGRTRRGYTF. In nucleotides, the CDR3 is TGTGCCAGCTCACCAATGGACAGGGGGCGAACCAGGAGGGGCTACACCTTC.

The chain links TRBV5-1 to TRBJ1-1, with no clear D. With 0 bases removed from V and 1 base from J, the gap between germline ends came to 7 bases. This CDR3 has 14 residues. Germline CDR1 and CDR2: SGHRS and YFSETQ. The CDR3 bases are TGCGCCAGCAGCTTGGGAAGTAAGAACACTGAAGCTTTCTTT. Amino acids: CASSLGSKNTEAFF.

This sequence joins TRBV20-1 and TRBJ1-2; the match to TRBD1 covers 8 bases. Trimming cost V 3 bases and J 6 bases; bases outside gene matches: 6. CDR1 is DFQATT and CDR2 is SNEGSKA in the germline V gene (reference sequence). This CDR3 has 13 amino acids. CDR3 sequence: CSARKDRADGYTF. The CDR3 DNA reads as TGCAGTGCTAGGAAGGACAGGGCTGATGGCTACACCTTC.

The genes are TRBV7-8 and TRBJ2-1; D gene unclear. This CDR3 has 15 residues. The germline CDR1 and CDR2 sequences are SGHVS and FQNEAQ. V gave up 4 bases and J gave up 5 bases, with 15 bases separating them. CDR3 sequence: CASSSPSATHNEQFF. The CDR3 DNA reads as TGTGCCAGCAGCTCCCCCTCGGCTACCCACAATGAGCAGTTCTTC.

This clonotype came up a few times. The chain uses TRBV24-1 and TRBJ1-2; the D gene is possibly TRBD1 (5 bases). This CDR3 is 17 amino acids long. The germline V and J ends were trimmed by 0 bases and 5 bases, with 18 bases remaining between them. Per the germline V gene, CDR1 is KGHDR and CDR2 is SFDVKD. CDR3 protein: CATSDLIVGRETYGYTF. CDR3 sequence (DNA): TGTGCCACCAGTGATTTGATCGTCGGCAGGGAAACGTATGGCTACACCTTC.

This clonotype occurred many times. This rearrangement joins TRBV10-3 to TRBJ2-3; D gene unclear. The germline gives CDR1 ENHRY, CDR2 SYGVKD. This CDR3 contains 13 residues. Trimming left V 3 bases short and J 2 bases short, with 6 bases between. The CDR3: CAISDQYTDTQYF. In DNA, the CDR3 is TGTGCCATCAGTGACCAATACACAGATACGCAGTATTTT.

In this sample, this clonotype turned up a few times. The CDR3 region has the DNA TGCGCCAGCAGCCCGGTTGGCACCGGGGAGCTGTTTTTT. It translates to CASSPVGTGELFF. The chain combines TRBV4-1 with TRBJ2-2; D is unclear. The germline V and J ends were trimmed by 4 bases and 4 bases, with 7 bases remaining between them. This CDR3 has 13 residues. Germline loops: CDR1 MGHRA, CDR2 YSYEKL.